This T cell receptor (beta chain) stems from a study of CD8 T cells in ankylosing spondylitis. Study-level results: Seemingly characteristic of ankylosing spondylitis blood was a TCR beta motif consisting of several highly homologous variants. There were earlier reports of some motif variants in reactive arthritis synovial fluid and blood. In ankylosing spondylitis patients, matched synovial fluid reportedly showed significant enrichment of disease-linked clones. Relatively scarce in peripheral blood, disease-linked clones were CD8+.

It was by quantitative 5'-RACE with molecular barcodes that TCR beta libraries were made. Each CDR3 protein is one row after TCRdb ran MiXCR on the 5' RACE reads. The repertoire holds around 130,000 distinct CDR3 sequences, with about a sixth as singletons. Details on this clonotype: As yet, its antigen is unknown.

Sequencing was performed on blood, either unsorted or a sorted T cell fraction (not recorded which). This TCR was recovered from a male donor with ankylosing spondylitis.

The CDR3, as DNA: TGTGCCAGCAGACCTACAGGGGGCTACACCGGGGAGCTGTTTTTT. It is translated as CASRPTGGYTGELFF. J is TRBJ2-2 and V is TRBV27, with 9 bases aligning to TRBD1. With 6 bases clipped from V and 3 bases from J, the junction kept 5 bases outside the gene matches. CDR3 length: 15 residues. CDR1 MNHEY and CDR2 SMNVEV come from the germline V gene (reference sequence).